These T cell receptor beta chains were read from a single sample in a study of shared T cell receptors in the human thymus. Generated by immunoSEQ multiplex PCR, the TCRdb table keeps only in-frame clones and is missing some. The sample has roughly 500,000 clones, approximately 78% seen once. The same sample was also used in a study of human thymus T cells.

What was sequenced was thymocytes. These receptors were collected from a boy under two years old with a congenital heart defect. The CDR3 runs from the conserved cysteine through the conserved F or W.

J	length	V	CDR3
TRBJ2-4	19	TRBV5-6	CASSLRSRLAGKAKNIQYF
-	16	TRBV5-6	CASNLEIAPGIYEQYF
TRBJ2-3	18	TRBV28	CASSAGQGPPPATDTQYF
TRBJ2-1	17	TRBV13	CASSLRLAGVPYNEQFF
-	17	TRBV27	CASSFLLAGGPSDEQYF
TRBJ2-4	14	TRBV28	CASGVWARENIQYF
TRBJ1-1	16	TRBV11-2	CASSRGHPTENTEAFF
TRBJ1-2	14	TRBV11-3	CASSPRDRGDGYTF
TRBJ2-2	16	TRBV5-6	CASSLELGQNTGELFF
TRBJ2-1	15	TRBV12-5	CASAHPTSGDNEQFF
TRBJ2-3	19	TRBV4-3	CASSQEPTSGGSSGGTQYF
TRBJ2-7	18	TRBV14	CASSQDPRSPVRPYEQYF
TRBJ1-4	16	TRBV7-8	CASSPGTRGIGEKLFF
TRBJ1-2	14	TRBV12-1	CASSFANRGNGYTF
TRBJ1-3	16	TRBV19	CASSHGTNFSGNTIYF
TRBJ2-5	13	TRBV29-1	CSVGTGAGETQYF
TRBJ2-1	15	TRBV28	CAITSGASSYNEQFF
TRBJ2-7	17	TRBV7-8	CASSSQLGQGASYEQYF
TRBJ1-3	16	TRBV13	CASSYLSDNPGNTIYF
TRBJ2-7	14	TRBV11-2	CASSAQGTSYEQYF
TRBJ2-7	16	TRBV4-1	CASSQGPGTRDYEQYF
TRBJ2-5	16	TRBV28	CASSLVLAGGTETQYF
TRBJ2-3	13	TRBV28	CASSPGQTDTQYF
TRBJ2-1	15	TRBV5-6	CASSLTGLGSHEQFF
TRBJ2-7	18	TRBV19	CASSRPGTSGLSSYEQYF
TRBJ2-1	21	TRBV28	CASSIPSGTSGRDLSYNEQFF
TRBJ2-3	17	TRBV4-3	CASSHSGTSGNSDTQYF
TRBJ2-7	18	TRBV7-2	CASSFPRASASGRYEQYF
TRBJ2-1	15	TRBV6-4	CASSDRLAGGSEQFF
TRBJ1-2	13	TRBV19	CASSIRGYYGYTF
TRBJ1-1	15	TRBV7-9	CASSLSGGGRTEAFF
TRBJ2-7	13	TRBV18	CASSRLVGSRQYF
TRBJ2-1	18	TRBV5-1	CASSWTTSGRAGVNEQFF
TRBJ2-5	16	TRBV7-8	CASSLSPGDLRETQYF
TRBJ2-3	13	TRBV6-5	CASRAYYTDTQYF
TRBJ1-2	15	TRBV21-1	CASSSRSRGVGGYTF
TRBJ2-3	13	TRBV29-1	CSVDGSGSDTQYF
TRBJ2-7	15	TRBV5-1	CASSPGGQTPYEQYF
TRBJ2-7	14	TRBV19	CASSIRGYGYEQYF
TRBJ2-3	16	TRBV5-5	CASSWTSGRSTDTQYF
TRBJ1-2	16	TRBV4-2	CASRPPWGPSNYGYPF
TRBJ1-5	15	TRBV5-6	CASSQGAGGNQPQHF
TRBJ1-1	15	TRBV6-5	CASSYGGGERTEAFF
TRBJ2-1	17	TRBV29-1	CSVEALVLAGVRNEQFF
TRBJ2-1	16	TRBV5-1	CASSIGTSGRGNEQFF
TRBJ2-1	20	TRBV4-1	CASSQDRGGLAESSYNEQFF
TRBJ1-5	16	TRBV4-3	CASSQDARAGSQPQHF
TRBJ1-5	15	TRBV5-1	CASSLTGGRNQPQHF
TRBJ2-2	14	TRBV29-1	CRVEAEINTGELFF
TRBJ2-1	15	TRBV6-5	CASSPRGKAYNEQFF
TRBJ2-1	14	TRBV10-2	CASIVAPSYNEQFF
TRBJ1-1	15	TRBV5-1	CASREGTGVYTEAFF
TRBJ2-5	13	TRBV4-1	CASSSRVQETQYF